This TCR beta chain stems from a study of blood T cell repertoires in COVID-19. Study as a whole: The United States, Italy and Spain were the sources of the acute and convalescent COVID-19 samples. T cells, B-cell-depleted T cells, or PBMCs supplied cDNA or gDNA.

Method: immunoSEQ multiplex PCR; TCRdb's copy keeps in-frame clones and lacks some. The sample contains about 40,000 clones, around nine tenths of which appear only once. The TCR comes from a woman aged 70-85 years with acute or convalescent COVID-19. The sequencing input was peripheral blood.

CDR3 DNA sequence: TGTGCCAGCAGTTACTTTCAGGGGGCGAATACTGAAGCTTTCTTT. Translating it yields CASSYFQGANTEAFF. V usage is TRBV6-6 and J usage is TRBJ1-1; 8 bases match TRBD1. J lost 5 bases, V lost 1 base, and 6 bases had no gene match. There are 15 residues in the CDR3. The V gene's germline CDR1 is MNHNY and CDR2 SVGAGI (reference sequence).